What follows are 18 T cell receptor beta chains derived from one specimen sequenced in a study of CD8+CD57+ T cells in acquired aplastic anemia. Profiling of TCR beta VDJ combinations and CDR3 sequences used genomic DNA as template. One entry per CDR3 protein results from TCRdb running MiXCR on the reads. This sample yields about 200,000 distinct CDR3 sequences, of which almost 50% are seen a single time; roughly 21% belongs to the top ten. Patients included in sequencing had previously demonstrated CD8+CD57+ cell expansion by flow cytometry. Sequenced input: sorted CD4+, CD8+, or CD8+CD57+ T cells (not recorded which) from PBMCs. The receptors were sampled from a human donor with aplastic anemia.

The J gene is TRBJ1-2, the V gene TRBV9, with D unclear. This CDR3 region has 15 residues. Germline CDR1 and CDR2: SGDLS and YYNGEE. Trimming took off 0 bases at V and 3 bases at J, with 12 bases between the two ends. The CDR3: CASSVAARPDYGYTF. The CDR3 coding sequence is TGTGCCAGCAGCGTAGCAGCCAGGCCCGACTATGGCTACACCTTC.

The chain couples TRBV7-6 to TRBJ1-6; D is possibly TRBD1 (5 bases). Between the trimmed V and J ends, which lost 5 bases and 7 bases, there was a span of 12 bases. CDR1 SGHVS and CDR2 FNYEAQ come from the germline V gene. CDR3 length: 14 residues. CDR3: CASSVDQGNSPLHF. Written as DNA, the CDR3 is TGTGCCAGCAGCGTAGACCAGGGAAATTCACCCCTCCACTTT.

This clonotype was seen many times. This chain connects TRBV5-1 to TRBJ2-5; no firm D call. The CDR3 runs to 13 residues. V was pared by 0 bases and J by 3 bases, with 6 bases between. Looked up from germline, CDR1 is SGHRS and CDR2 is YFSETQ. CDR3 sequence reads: CASSLEVEETQYF. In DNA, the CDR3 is TGCGCCAGCAGCTTGGAAGTTGAAGAGACCCAGTACTTC.

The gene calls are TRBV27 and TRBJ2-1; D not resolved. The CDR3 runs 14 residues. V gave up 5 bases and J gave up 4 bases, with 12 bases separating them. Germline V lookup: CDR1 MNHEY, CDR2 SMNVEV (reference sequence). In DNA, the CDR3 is TGTGCCAGCAGTATAACAATACAATACAATGAGCAGTTCTTC. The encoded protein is CASSITIQYNEQFF.

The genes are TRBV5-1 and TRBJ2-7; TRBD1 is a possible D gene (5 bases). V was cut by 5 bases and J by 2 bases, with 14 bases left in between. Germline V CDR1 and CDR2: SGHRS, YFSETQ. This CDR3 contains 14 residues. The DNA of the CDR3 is TGCGCCAGCAGTTTAACAGGACCAACCTACGAGCAGTACTTC. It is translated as CASSLTGPTYEQYF.

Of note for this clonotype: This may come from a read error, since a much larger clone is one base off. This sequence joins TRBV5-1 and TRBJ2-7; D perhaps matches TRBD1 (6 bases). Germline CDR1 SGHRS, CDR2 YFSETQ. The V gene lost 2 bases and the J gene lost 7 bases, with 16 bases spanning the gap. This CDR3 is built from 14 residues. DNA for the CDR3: TGCGCCAGCAGCTTCCGCGAGGGGGTAGGTGAGCAGTACTTC. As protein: CASSFREGVGEQYF.

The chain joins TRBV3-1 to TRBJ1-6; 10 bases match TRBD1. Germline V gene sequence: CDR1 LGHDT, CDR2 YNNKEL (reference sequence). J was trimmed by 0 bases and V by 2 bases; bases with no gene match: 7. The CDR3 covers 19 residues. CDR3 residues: CASSQLGQGKSSYNSPLHF. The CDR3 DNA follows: TGTGCCAGCAGCCAACTGGGACAGGGGAAGAGCTCCTATAATTCACCCCTCCACTTT.

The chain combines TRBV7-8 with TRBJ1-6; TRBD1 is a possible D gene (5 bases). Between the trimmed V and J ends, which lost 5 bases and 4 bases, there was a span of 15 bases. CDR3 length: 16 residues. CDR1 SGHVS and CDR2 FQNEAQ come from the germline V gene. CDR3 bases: TGTGCCAGCAGCCTCGGGCAGGGAGGGTATAATTCACCCCTCCACTTT. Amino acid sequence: CASSLGQGGYNSPLHF.

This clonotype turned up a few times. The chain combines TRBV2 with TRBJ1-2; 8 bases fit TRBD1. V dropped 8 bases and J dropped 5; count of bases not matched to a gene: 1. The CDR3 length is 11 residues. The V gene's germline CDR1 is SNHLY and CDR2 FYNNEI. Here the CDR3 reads CASHRGYGYTF. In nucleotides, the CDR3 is TGTGCCAGCCACAGGGGGTATGGCTACACCTTC.

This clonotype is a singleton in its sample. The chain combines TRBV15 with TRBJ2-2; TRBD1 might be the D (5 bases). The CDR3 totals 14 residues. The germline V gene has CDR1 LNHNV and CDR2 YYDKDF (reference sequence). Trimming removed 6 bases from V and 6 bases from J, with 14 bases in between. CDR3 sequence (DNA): TGTGCCACCAGGATTCAAGGGGTGGCCGGGGAGCTGTTTTTT. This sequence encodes CATRIQGVAGELFF.

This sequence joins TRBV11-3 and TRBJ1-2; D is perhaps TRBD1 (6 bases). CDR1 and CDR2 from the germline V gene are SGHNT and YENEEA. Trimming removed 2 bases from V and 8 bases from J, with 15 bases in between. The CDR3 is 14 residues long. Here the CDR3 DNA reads TGTGCCAGCAGCTTAACGGGGGCCCATGGGGGCTACACCTTC. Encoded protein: CASSLTGAHGGYTF. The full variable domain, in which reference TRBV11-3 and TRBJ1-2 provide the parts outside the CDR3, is EAGVVQSPRYKIIEKKQPVAFWCNPISGHNTLYWYLQNLGQGPELLIRYENEEAVDDSQLPKDRFSAERLKGVDSTLKIQPAELGDSAVYLCASSLTGAHGGYTFGSGTRLTVV.

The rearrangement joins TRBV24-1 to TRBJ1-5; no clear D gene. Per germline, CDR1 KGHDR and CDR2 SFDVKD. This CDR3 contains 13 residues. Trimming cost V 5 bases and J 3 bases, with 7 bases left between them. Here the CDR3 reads CATSAAINQPQHF. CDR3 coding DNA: TGTGCCACCAGTGCGGCTATCAATCAGCCCCAGCATTTT.

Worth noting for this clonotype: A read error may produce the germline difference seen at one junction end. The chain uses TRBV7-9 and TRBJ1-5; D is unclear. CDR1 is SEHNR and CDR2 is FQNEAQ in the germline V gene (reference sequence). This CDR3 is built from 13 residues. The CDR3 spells CASSLASDQPQHF. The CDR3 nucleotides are TGTGCTAGCAGCTTAGCGTCGGATCAGCCCCAGCATTTT. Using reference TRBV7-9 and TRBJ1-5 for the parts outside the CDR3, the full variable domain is DTGVSQNPRHKITKRGQNVTFRCDPISEHNRLYWYRQTLGQGPEFLTYFQNEAQLEKSRLLSDRFSAERPKGSFSTLEIQRTEQGDSAMYLCASSLASDQPQHFGDGTRLSIL.

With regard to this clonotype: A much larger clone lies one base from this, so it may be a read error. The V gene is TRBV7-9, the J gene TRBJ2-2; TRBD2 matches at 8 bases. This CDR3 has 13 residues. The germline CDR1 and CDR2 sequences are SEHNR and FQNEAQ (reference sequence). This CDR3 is CASSPGLAGEPFF. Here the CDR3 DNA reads TGTGCCAGCAGTCCAGGACTAGCCGGGGAGCCGTTTTTT.

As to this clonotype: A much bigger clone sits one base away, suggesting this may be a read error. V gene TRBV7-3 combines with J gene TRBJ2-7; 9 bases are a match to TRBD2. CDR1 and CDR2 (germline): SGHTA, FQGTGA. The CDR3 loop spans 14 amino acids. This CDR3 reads CASSQDTAGGEQCF. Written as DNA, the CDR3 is TGTGCCAGCAGCCAAGATACAGCGGGAGGCGAGCAGTGCTTC.

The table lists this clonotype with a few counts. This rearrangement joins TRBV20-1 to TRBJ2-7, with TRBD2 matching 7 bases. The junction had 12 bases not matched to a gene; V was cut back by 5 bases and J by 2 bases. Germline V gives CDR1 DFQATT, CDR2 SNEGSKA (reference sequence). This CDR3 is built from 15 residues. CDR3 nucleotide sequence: TGCAGTGCTCCTGTGTCGGGGGGAAGAACCTACGAGCAGTACTTC. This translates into CSAPVSGGRTYEQYF.

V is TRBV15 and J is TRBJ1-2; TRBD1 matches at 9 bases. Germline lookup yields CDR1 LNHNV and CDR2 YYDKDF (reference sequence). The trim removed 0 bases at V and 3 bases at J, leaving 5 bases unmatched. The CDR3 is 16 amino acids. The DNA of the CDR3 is TGTGCCACCAGCAGAGATGGGGGACAGGGTGACTATGGCTACACCTTC. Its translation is CATSRDGGQGDYGYTF.

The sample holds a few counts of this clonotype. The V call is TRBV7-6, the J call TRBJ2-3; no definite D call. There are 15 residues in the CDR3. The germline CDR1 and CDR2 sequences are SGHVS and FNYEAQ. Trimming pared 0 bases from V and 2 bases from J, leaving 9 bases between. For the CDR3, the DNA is TGTGCCAGCAGCTTAGCGGTCGCAGACACAGATACGCAGTATTTT. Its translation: CASSLAVADTDTQYF. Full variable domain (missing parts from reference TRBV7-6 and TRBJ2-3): GAGVSQSPRYKVTKRGQDVALRCDPISGHVSLYWYRQALGQGPEFLTYFNYEAQQDKSGLPNDRFSAERPEGSISTLTIQRTEQRDSAMYRCASSLAVADTDTQYFGPGTRLTVL.